The entry that follows covers one TCR beta chain sequence. The antigen remains undetermined. Sequencing of TCR beta was performed on blood CD8+ and CD4+ T cells. Both CD4+ and CD8+ T cells were negatively isolated, and TEMRA cells underwent FACS enrichment. A quantity of roughly 0.5 to 1 ug RNA underwent reverse transcription using random hexamers. TCRdb re-called the immunoSEQ multiplex PCR reads through MiXCR, storing one row per CDR3 protein. The sample records 200,000 or so distinct CDR3 sequences, about 95% being singletons. The record originates from a study of CD8 T cells in Susac syndrome. Findings of the study overall: Clonal expansion of Susac CD8+ cells peaked in TEMRA cells, and it also peaked in active patients.

The germline gives CDR1 SEHNR, CDR2 FQNEAQ (reference sequence). The CDR3 runs to 15 residues. V was pared by 1 base and J by 7 bases, with 9 bases of the junction left unmatched. This clonotype was sampled from a human donor with Susac syndrome. The sequenced sample consisted of CD8+ T cells from PBMCs. The genes are TRBV7-9 and TRBJ1-2; 7 positions match TRBD1. CDR3 nucleotides: TGTGCCAGCAGCTTAGTTCTAGGGGGCTCGAGTGGCTACACCTTC. The encoded protein is CASSLVLGGSSGYTF.